This entry lists 27 T cell receptor beta chains sequenced from one sample in a study of blood T cell repertoires in COVID-19. Repertoires were generated with immunoSEQ multiplex PCR, while TCRdb's copy carries only in-frame clones and drops some. The table records roughly 300,000 clones, over 80% of them present only once. Sample: peripheral blood. These receptors all come from a woman aged 40 to 49 who had recovered from COVID-19.

The chain uses TRBV6-2 or TRBV6-3 and TRBJ2-2; 7 bases match TRBD1. Per the germline V gene, CDR1 is MNHEY and CDR2 is SVGEGT. This CDR3 has 15 residues. The J segment lost 6 bases and the V segment lost 5 bases, leaving 9 bases of the junction unmatched. In DNA form, the CDR3 reads TGTGCCAGCAGTCAACGACAGGGATGGCCCGGGGAGCTGTTTTTT. Its protein is CASSQRQGWPGELFF.

The J gene is TRBJ2-1, the V gene TRBV27; 8 bases line up with TRBD2. Trimming at V came to 5 bases and at J to 5 bases, leaving 11 bases not matched to a gene. This CDR3 comprises 16 residues. Germline V gives CDR1 MNHEY, CDR2 SMNVEV (reference sequence). The DNA for the CDR3 is TGTGCCAGCAGTCCCGTGGGGGCGGGAGGCCACAATGAGCAGTTCTTC. Amino acid sequence: CASSPVGAGGHNEQFF.

CDR3 coding DNA: TGTGCCAGCAGTTTGGGAGCGGGTGGCACTGAAGCTTTCTTT. Translation: CASSLGAGGTEAFF. This chain connects TRBV27 to TRBJ1-1, with no clear D. V was cut by 3 bases and J by 4 bases, with 12 bases left in between. Germline CDR1 reads MNHEY; CDR2 reads SMNVEV (reference sequence). The CDR3 spans 14 residues.

This clone was seen only once. J is TRBJ2-7 and V is TRBV7-2; no clear D. This CDR3 is 12 amino acids long. Germline V gives CDR1 SGHTA, CDR2 FQGNSA. V was clipped by 7 bases and J by 2 bases, with 9 bases between them. In DNA form, the CDR3 reads TGTGCCAGCACGCCAGGTACCTACGAGCAGTACTTC. It codes for CASTPGTYEQYF.

The J gene is TRBJ2-5, the V gene TRBV11-2, with D uncertain. The germline V gene encodes CDR1 SGHAT and CDR2 FQNNGV. The CDR3 contains 13 residues. V was cut by 4 bases and J by 3 bases, with 9 bases left in between. As DNA, the CDR3 is TGTGCCAGCAGCTCCGTTTTCGAAGAGACCCAGTACTTC. It yields the protein CASSSVFEETQYF.

The table lists this clone with a few counts. V usage is TRBV9 and J usage is TRBJ2-7; 9 bases line up with TRBD1. Germline V CDR1 and CDR2: SGDLS, YYNGEE. The length of the CDR3 is 16 residues. The V and J ends lost 4 bases and 0 bases, in that order; junction bases with no gene match: 8. The CDR3: CASSFTGGPSSYEQYF. The CDR3 nucleotides read TGTGCCAGCAGCTTTACAGGGGGCCCGAGCTCCTACGAGCAGTACTTC. Filled out from reference TRBV9 and TRBJ2-7, the complete variable domain reads DSGVTQTPKHLITATGQRVTLRCSPRSGDLSVYWYQQSLDQGLQFLIQYYNGEERAKGNILERFSAQQFPDLHSELNLSSLELGDSALYFCASSFTGGPSSYEQYFGPGTRLTVT.

The V and J genes are TRBV11-3 and TRBJ2-7; 9 bases are shared with TRBD1. Germline-derived CDR1 and CDR2 are SGHNT and YENEEA. The CDR3 length is 15 residues. The trim removed 5 bases at V and 1 base at J, leaving 6 bases unmatched. Written as DNA, the CDR3 is TGTGCCAGCAGCCGCGCCGGGACAGGGTCCTACGAGCAGTACTTC. It specifies CASSRAGTGSYEQYF.

This clone showed up just once. The chain couples TRBV10-2 to TRBJ2-1; no firm D call. Germline V lookup: CDR1 WSHSY, CDR2 SAAADI. The CDR3 extends over 11 amino acids. The germline V and J ends were trimmed by 5 bases and 8 bases, with 7 bases remaining between them. Here the CDR3 reads CASSLGHEQFF. CDR3 nucleotides: TGCGCCAGCAGTCTGGGCCATGAGCAGTTCTTC.

V gene TRBV4-3 combines with J gene TRBJ2-3, with 10 nucleotides matching TRBD2. Germline lookup yields CDR1 LGHNA and CDR2 YSLEER. J gave up 7 bases and V 2 bases, and 6 bases lay outside the gene matches. The CDR3 runs 15 residues. In DNA, the CDR3 is TGCGCCAGCAGCCAAAATAGCGGGGGGCAGCATACGCAGTATTTT. Amino acids: CASSQNSGGQHTQYF.

The chain joins TRBV5-6 to TRBJ1-2; tentatively, D is TRBD1 (6 bases). The germline V gene encodes CDR1 SGHDT and CDR2 YYEEEE. V was trimmed by 0 bases and J by 7 bases, leaving 10 bases between them. The CDR3 loop spans 13 amino acids. The CDR3 region is CASSLGQGIGYTF. CDR3 coding DNA: TGTGCCAGCAGCTTGGGCCAGGGGATTGGCTACACCTTC. Drawing the rest from reference TRBV5-6 and TRBJ1-2, the complete variable domain is DAGVTQSPTHLIKTRGQQVTLRCSPKSGHDTVSWYQQALGQGPQFIFQYYEEEERQRGNFPDRFSGHQFPNYSSELNVNALLLGDSALYLCASSLGQGIGYTFGSGTRLTVV.

The rearrangement links TRBV2 to TRBJ1-5; D unresolved. The CDR3 has 10 residues. Deletions cut 8 bases from V and 6 bases from J, with 5 bases between. Per the germline V gene, CDR1 is SNHLY and CDR2 is FYNNEI. The CDR3 nucleotides read TGTGCCAGCGGCGGTCAGCCCCAGCATTTT. Amino acid sequence: CASGGQPQHF.

This chain uses TRBV5-4 with TRBJ2-5; D remains unclear. Trimming removed 2 bases from V and 4 bases from J, with 3 bases in between. CDR3 length: 11 amino acids. The germline V gene has CDR1 SGHNT and CDR2 YYREEE (reference sequence). The CDR3 DNA reads TGTGCCAGCAGCTTTCTAGAGACCCAGTACTTC. Translating gives CASSFLETQYF.

The rearrangement uses TRBV18 and TRBJ1-6; D not certain. Trimming left V 3 bases short and J 5 bases short, with 14 bases between. The CDR3 is 16 residues long. Germline-derived CDR1 and CDR2 are KGHSH and LQKENI. The CDR3 DNA sequence: TGTGCCAGCTCACCCCTCGGGTCCCCCAATAATTCACCCCTCCACTTT. It specifies CASSPLGSPNNSPLHF.

V gene TRBV9 combines with J gene TRBJ2-7; D is possibly TRBD1 (5 bases). This CDR3 is 14 amino acids long. The germline V gene has CDR1 SGDLS and CDR2 YYNGEE. Trimming removed 2 bases from V and 3 bases from J, with 12 bases in between. The CDR3 DNA reads as TGTGCCAGCAGCGTTCAAGACAGATACTACGAGCAGTACTTC. Protein sequence: CASSVQDRYYEQYF.

The chain combines TRBV6-2 or TRBV6-3 with TRBJ2-5; 7 bases map to TRBD2. The CDR3 loop spans 14 amino acids. With V trimmed by 2 bases and J by 4 bases, 4 bases remained unmatched. Germline CDR1 reads MNHEY; CDR2 reads SVGEGT. The DNA for the CDR3 is TGTGCCAGCAGTTACCGAGCGGGGATAGAGACCCAGTACTTC. Amino acid sequence: CASSYRAGIETQYF.

This clone has only one observation. The V gene is TRBV3-1 (or the pseudogene TRBV3-2), the J gene TRBJ2-3; TRBD2 matches at 13 bases. J gave up 1 base and V 7 bases, and 17 bases lay outside the gene matches. The CDR3 runs 20 residues. Germline V gene lookup returns CDR1 LGHDT and CDR2 YNNKEL (reference sequence). CDR3 residues: CASTRGLAGFKGFRTDTQYF. For the CDR3, the DNA is TGTGCCAGCACCAGGGGACTAGCGGGGTTTAAGGGGTTTCGCACAGATACGCAGTATTTT.

The chain is built from TRBV7-2 and TRBJ1-2; perhaps TRBD1 as D (6 bases). The germline CDR1 and CDR2 sequences are SGHTA and FQGNSA. The V end lost 1 base, the J end lost 8 bases, and 14 bases lay between the germline ends. The CDR3 covers 14 residues. The CDR3 protein is CASSLGAGVGGYTF. CDR3 bases: TGTGCCAGCAGCTTAGGGGCAGGGGTGGGCGGCTACACCTTC.

The chain has TRBV11-2 and TRBJ2-4; D remains ambiguous. V shed 3 bases and J shed 16 bases, with 19 bases lying between them. Germline V gene lookup returns CDR1 SGHAT and CDR2 FQNNGV. This CDR3 comprises 13 residues. CDR3 in DNA: TGTGCCAGCAGCTTCGTCGTCAGGAACAATTTATACTTC. It encodes CASSFVVRNNLYF.

The rearrangement uses TRBV27 and TRBJ2-7, with 11 bases matching TRBD1. The junction had 2 bases not matched to a gene; V was cut back by 5 bases and J by 2 bases. Germline values: CDR1 MNHEY, CDR2 SMNVEV (reference sequence). This CDR3 region has 14 residues. CDR3 nucleotides: TGTGCCAGCAGTCGGACAGGGGGCACCTACGAGCAGTACTTC. Protein: CASSRTGGTYEQYF.

The rearrangement uses TRBV6-5 and TRBJ1-3; possible D gene TRBD1, 6 bases. The germline V gene encodes CDR1 MNHEY and CDR2 SVGAGI. V dropped 0 bases and J dropped 8 bases, with 8 bases sitting between them. The CDR3 spans 13 residues. The CDR3 loop reads CASSYSTGYTIYF. DNA for the CDR3: TGTGCCAGCAGTTACTCGACAGGTTACACCATATATTTT.

This clone appeared a single time. The V and J genes are TRBV5-1 and TRBJ2-6; maybe TRBD1 (6 bases). CDR3 size: 15 residues. The V gene's germline CDR1 is SGHRS and CDR2 YFSETQ. V was clipped by 0 bases and J by 2 bases, with 6 bases between them. The CDR3 protein is CASSLGTAGANVLTF. The DNA for the CDR3 is TGCGCCAGCAGCTTGGGGACAGCTGGGGCCAACGTCCTGACTTTC.

V and J are TRBV5-1 and TRBJ1-2, with 7 bases matching TRBD1. In germline, CDR1 is SGHRS, CDR2 YFSETQ. The CDR3 is made up of 15 amino acids. Trimming cost V 3 bases and J 2 bases; bases outside gene matches: 7. CDR3 sequence reads: CASSSRTGANYGYTF. CDR3 nucleotide sequence: TGCGCCAGCAGCTCCAGGACAGGAGCCAACTATGGCTACACCTTC.

Many counts were recorded for this clone. The rearrangement uses TRBV21-1 and TRBJ1-5; the table's D call, TRBD1, was not checked against the DNA. TRBV21-1 is designated a pseudogene. This CDR3 has 14 residues. CDR3 residues: CASSMWDRDRPQHF. The CDR3 DNA follows: TGTGCCAGCAGCATGTGGGACAGGGATCGGCCCCAGCATTTT.

V is TRBV6-5 and J is TRBJ2-3, with D perhaps matching TRBD2 (6 bases). CDR1 is MNHEY and CDR2 is SVGAGI in the germline V gene. Trimming pared 6 bases from V and 2 bases from J, leaving 15 bases between. The CDR3 length is 15 residues. CDR3 DNA sequence: TGTGCCAGCAGCGGGCGCGGGGTTGACACAGATACGCAGTATTTT. Its protein is CASSGRGVDTDTQYF.

The chain combines TRBV10-3 with TRBJ2-5; 9 bases map to TRBD1. The germline V gene has CDR1 ENHRY and CDR2 SYGVKD. The CDR3 consists of 16 residues. V trimming: 4 bases; J trimming: 5 bases; junction bases outside the gene matches: 11. The CDR3 DNA reads TGTGCCATCAGTGGGGGGGCACAGGGGGCGCTGGAGACCCAGTACTTC. Encoded protein: CAISGGAQGALETQYF.

The J gene is TRBJ2-3, the V gene TRBV7-6, with 10 nucleotides matching TRBD2. Trimming took 4 bases from V and 2 from J; bases not matched to a gene: 6. The CDR3 is 16 residues long. Germline V gene data show CDR1 as SGHVS and CDR2 as FNYEAQ. CDR3 coding DNA: TGTGCCAGCAGCTCCCTAGCGGGGGCGTACACAGATACGCAGTATTTT. This codes for CASSSLAGAYTDTQYF. The variable domain in full, completed from reference TRBV7-6 and TRBJ2-3, reads GAGVSQSPRYKVTKRGQDVALRCDPISGHVSLYWYRQALGQGPEFLTYFNYEAQQDKSGLPNDRFSAERPEGSISTLTIQRTEQRDSAMYRCASSSLAGAYTDTQYFGPGTRLTVL.

This clone came up once. The J gene is TRBJ2-7, the V gene TRBV13; TRBD1 aligns across 8 bases. From germline, CDR1 is PRHDT and CDR2 FYEKMQ (reference sequence). The CDR3 sequence is 14 residues long. The trim removed 5 bases at V and 3 bases at J, leaving 6 bases unmatched. The CDR3 reads CASSHPGQVYEQYF. Written as DNA, the CDR3 is TGTGCCAGCAGCCACCCGGGACAGGTCTACGAGCAGTACTTC.